This T cell receptor beta chain was observed in a study of identifying expanded T cells in peripheral blood. Clones were sequenced by immunoSEQ multiplex PCR, and TCRdb holds only the in-frame ones, with some missing. The sample lists approximately 100,000 clones, around nine tenths occurring once. No infections or other immune events were documented during collection. Trimming shortened V by 6 bases and J by 6 bases, and 15 bases separated the two germline ends. The CDR3 consists of 13 residues. Germline CDR1 SQVTM, CDR2 ANQGSEA. Input material: blood. The chain uses TRBV29-1 and TRBJ1-5, with D possibly TRBD1 on 6 matching bases. This sequence originates from a person aged 18-70 years in good health. The CDR3, as DNA: TGCAGCGTGCGAACAGGGTCGGGTCAGCCCCAGCATTTT. It translates to CSVRTGSGQPQHF.